This TCR beta chain was identified in a study of Graves' ophthalmopathy and Graves' hyperthyroidism. Study at large: Being free of ophthalmopathy for 18 months of follow-up defined stable hyperthyroidism.

The evidence that diagnosis relied on was clinical symptoms, serum thyroxine, TRAb, thyroid ultrasound and orbital computed tomography. In this sample, this clonotype turned up many times. Its specificity is unknown. Study-wide points: Blood repertoires reportedly contained most expanded thyroid clonotypes above 0.001 frequency. A 13-signature model separated ophthalmopathy from stable hyperthyroidism, roughly 85% sensitivity, approximately 84% specificity.

The sequenced template was RNA, covering the TCR beta CDR3 region. An opening RT-PCR round employed HTBI primers and preceded a second-round multiplex PCR. TCRdb re-called the multiplex PCR reads through MiXCR, storing one row per CDR3 protein. The data contain around 1.1 million distinct CDR3 sequences, 35% to 40% of them singletons. V lost 7 bases to trimming and J lost 5 bases, with 17 bases between them. This CDR3 has 13 amino acids. The germline gives CDR1 SQVTM, CDR2 ANQGSEA. The sequenced sample was peripheral blood or thyroid tissue (not recorded which). The chain is built from TRBV29-1 and TRBJ1-1; D gene uncertain. This clonotype originated in an adult man with Graves' hyperthyroidism. Written as DNA, the CDR3 is TGCAGCGGTATGGTTCCCTCCGGTACTGAAGCTTTCTTT. It translates to CSGMVPSGTEAFF. Looking up the rest from reference TRBV29-1 and TRBJ1-1 gives the full variable domain: SAVISQKPSRDICQRGTSLTIQCQVDSQVTMMFWYRQQPGQSLTLIATANQGSEATYESGFVIDKFPISRPNLTFSTLTVSNMSPEDSSIYLCSGMVPSGTEAFFGQGTRLTVV.